The 2 T cell receptor beta chains presented below share a single source sample, sequenced in a study of T cells after yellow fever vaccination. Via MiXCR, TCRdb re-called the 5' RACE reads, giving one row per CDR3 protein. Of 450,000 to 650,000 distinct CDR3 sequences in the sample, 13% were seen once. The sample was PBMCs, taken on the day of the yellow fever booster vaccination. These receptors all come from a man aged 25-40 years who received the YFV17D yellow fever vaccine.

This clonotype was detected a few times. The chain combines TRBV10-3 with TRBJ2-3; TRBD2 aligns across 10 bases. J gave up 6 bases and V 3 bases, and 6 bases lay outside the gene matches. The CDR3 is 15 residues long. The germline CDR1 and CDR2 sequences are ENHRY and SYGVKD. The CDR3 DNA follows: TGTGCCATCAGTGAAAGGCTAGCGGGAGAGGATACGCAGTATTTT. This translates into CAISERLAGEDTQYF.

The CDR3 is CASSAGQTVDTQYF. In DNA form, the CDR3 reads TGTGCCAGCAGTGCCGGACAGACAGTAGATACGCAGTATTTT. The rearrangement joins TRBV6-2 or TRBV6-3 to TRBJ2-3; maybe TRBD1 (6 bases). V shed 5 bases and J shed 5 bases, with 14 bases lying between them. Looked up from germline, CDR1 is MNHEY and CDR2 is SVGEGT. The CDR3 runs to 14 residues.